Sequencing of this T cell receptor beta chain was carried out in a study of blood T cell repertoires in COVID-19. Study in general: The United States, Italy and Spain supplied acute and convalescent COVID-19 samples.

In the original analysis: Estimated nucleated cell counts came from reference gene primer amplification. Generated by immunoSEQ multiplex PCR, the TCRdb table keeps only in-frame clones and is missing some. The V and J calls and clone size come from that table; D and trimming were worked out from the DNA. The data hold about 330,000 clones, with 89% observed a single time. The J segment lost 0 bases and the V segment lost 3 bases, leaving 10 bases of the junction unmatched. This CDR3 spans 17 amino acids. Germline CDR1 is MNHEY and CDR2 is SVGEGT. The chain is built from TRBV6-2 or TRBV6-3 and TRBJ1-1; 7 bases match TRBD1. Sequencing was done on a sample of peripheral blood. The clonotype originates from a man between 18 and 35 years old who had recovered from COVID-19. CDR3 DNA: TGTGCCAGCAGTTATCCTAATCCGGGACAGATGAACACTGAAGCTTTCTTT. Its translation is CASSYPNPGQMNTEAFF.